A single sample is the source of the 19 T cell receptor beta chains below, sequenced in a study of T cell responses to AZD1222 COVID-19 vaccine (dated by TCRdb to the early 2020s). Libraries were built with the immunoSEQ multiplex PCR assay. Imported from immuneACCESS, the table was reduced by TCRdb to in-frame sequences with V and J called. These copies leave out some clones; in studies compared against another copy, an unresolved V gene accounts for under half, and the cause of the remainder is not known. The sample profile shows about 78,000 clones; around 90% of them were found once. Over 20% of the sample rests with the top ten. Interpreted using the paper, the time point label stands for: baseline before first vaccination. The sample was peripheral blood, taken on day 0 of AZD1222 vaccination. These TCRs come from an adult in good health.

In its sample, this clone was seen once. The chain recombines TRBV28 with TRBJ2-1, with 12 nucleotides matching TRBD2. CDR1 MDHEN and CDR2 SYDVKM come from the germline V gene. This CDR3 region has 15 residues. The junction had 1 base not matched to a gene; V was cut back by 6 bases and J by 1 base. The CDR3 DNA sequence: TGTGCCAGCAGGGGGACTAGCGGGTCCTACAATGAGCAGTTCTTC. It codes for CASRGTSGSYNEQFF. The whole variable domain, filled in from reference TRBV28 and TRBJ2-1, reads DVKVTQSSRYLVKRTGEKVFLECVQDMDHENMFWYRQDPGLGLRLIYFSYDVKMKEKGDIPEGYSVSREKKERFSLILESASTNQTSMYLCASRGTSGSYNEQFFGPGTRLTVL.

J is TRBJ2-5 and V is TRBV14; tentatively, D is TRBD2 (6 bases). CDR1 is SGHDN and CDR2 is FVKESK in the germline V gene. V was clipped by 6 bases and J by 5 bases, with 16 bases between them. This CDR3 is 14 amino acids long. CDR3 DNA sequence: TGTGCCAGCAGTCCACGACGGAGGGGTGAGACCCAGTACTTC. Its protein is CASSPRRRGETQYF.

This clone appeared a single time. The chain combines TRBV7-2 with TRBJ2-7; a weak D match, TRBD2 (6 bases). The CDR3 has 15 residues. Germline V CDR1 and CDR2: SGHTA, FQGNSA. The V end was cut by 4 bases, the J end by 3 bases, with 16 bases between. This CDR3 is CASSSFAGNSYEQYF. The DNA for the CDR3 is TGTGCCAGCAGCTCCTTTGCGGGGAACAGCTACGAGCAGTACTTC.

The V and J genes are TRBV21-1 and TRBJ1-2. TRBV21-1 is recorded as a pseudogene. CDR3 length equals 16 residues. The CDR3: CASSRLGDLANYGYTF. The CDR3 coding sequence is TGTGCCAGCAGCCGATTGGGGGACTTAGCTAACTATGGCTACACCTTC.

The rearrangement links TRBV10-3 to TRBJ2-5; possibly TRBD1 for D (6 bases). The CDR3 totals 13 residues. V was shortened by 6 bases and J by 4 bases, with 12 bases between the two germline ends. CDR1 and CDR2 (germline): ENHRY, SYGVKD. The CDR3 DNA reads TGTGCCATCAGGGACAGCCGAGGAGAGACCCAGTACTTC. It encodes CAIRDSRGETQYF.

This sequence joins TRBV19 and TRBJ1-5; D not certain. This CDR3 has 10 amino acids. Germline values: CDR1 LNHDA, CDR2 SQIVND (reference sequence). V was trimmed by 7 bases and J by 7 bases, leaving 5 bases between them. This chain's CDR3 is CASNRQPQHF. CDR3 nucleotides: TGTGCCAGTAACCGGCAGCCCCAGCATTTT.

V gene TRBV7-9 combines with J gene TRBJ2-2, with D unclear. V was shortened by 1 base and J by 0 bases, with 9 bases between the two germline ends. This CDR3 comprises 16 residues. Germline lookup yields CDR1 SEHNR and CDR2 FQNEAQ (reference sequence). The chain's CDR3 is CASSLVWDTNTGELFF. In DNA, the CDR3 is TGTGCCAGCAGCTTAGTTTGGGATACGAACACCGGGGAGCTGTTTTTT.

CDR3 sequence reads: CASSSNRGHIKQYF. CDR3 nucleotide sequence: TGTGCCAGCAGCTCCAACAGGGGGCACATCAAGCAGTACTTC. This chain connects TRBV11-2 to TRBJ2-7; 9 bases fit TRBD1. CDR3 size: 14 residues. The trim removed 4 bases at V and 8 bases at J, leaving 9 bases unmatched. Germline CDR1 and CDR2: SGHAT and FQNNGV.

This clone was picked up a small number of times. The genes are TRBV7-9 and TRBJ2-7; D not resolved. The CDR3 is 13 amino acids. Germline V CDR1 and CDR2: SEHNR, FQNEAQ (reference sequence). Trimming took 1 base from V and 3 from J, leaving 7 bases between them. CDR3 sequence: CASSLGGDYEQYF. In DNA form, the CDR3 reads TGTGCCAGCAGCTTAGGCGGAGACTACGAGCAGTACTTC.

The chain recombines TRBV7-2 with TRBJ2-7; 9 nucleotides align to TRBD2. CDR1 and CDR2 from the germline V gene are SGHTA and FQGNSA. With 5 bases clipped from V and 7 bases from J, the junction kept 9 bases outside the gene matches. The CDR3 runs to 14 residues. The CDR3 DNA reads as TGTGCCAGCAGCATTAGCGGGAGTGGTTGGGAGCAGTACTTC. It yields the protein CASSISGSGWEQYF.

The rearrangement uses TRBV15 and TRBJ1-5, with TRBD1 matching 7 bases. Germline V gives CDR1 LNHNV, CDR2 YYDKDF (reference sequence). This CDR3 spans 16 amino acids. V gave up 4 bases and J gave up 3 bases; unmatched junction bases: 9. The CDR3 spells CATSKLRDSVNQPQHF. The CDR3 bases are TGTGCCACCAGCAAACTCCGGGACAGTGTCAATCAGCCCCAGCATTTT. The full variable domain, its missing parts supplied by reference TRBV15 and TRBJ1-5, is DAMVIQNPRYQVTQFGKPVTLSCSQTLNHNVMYWYQQKSSQAPKLLFHYYDKDFNNEADTPDNFQSRRPNTSFCFLDIRSPGLGDTAMYLCATSKLRDSVNQPQHFGDGTRLSIL.

The chain employs TRBV7-2 and TRBJ1-3, with a weak D call TRBD1 (5 bases). Germline values: CDR1 SGHTA, CDR2 FQGNSA. V was trimmed by 4 bases and J by 0 bases, leaving 13 bases between them. The CDR3 is made up of 16 amino acids. The CDR3 loop reads CASSSGTASSGNTIYF. DNA of the CDR3: TGTGCCAGCAGCTCAGGGACGGCGAGCTCTGGAAACACCATATATTTT.

The chain recombines TRBV25-1 with TRBJ2-3, with a possible D match to TRBD2 (7 bases). The germline V gene encodes CDR1 MGHDK and CDR2 SYGVNS. Trimming shortened V by 4 bases and J by 6 bases, and 17 bases separated the two germline ends. The CDR3 has 15 amino acids. The CDR3 bases are TGTGCCAGCAGTGGGGGGGGCAGGGCCCGCGATACGCAGTATTTT. Translated: CASSGGGRARDTQYF.

This sequence joins TRBV3-1 (or the pseudogene TRBV3-2) and TRBJ1-5; 10 positions agree with TRBD1. The CDR3 contains 16 residues. The V segment lost 0 bases and the J segment 5 bases; nucleotides outside the gene matches: 4. Looked up from germline, CDR1 is LGHDT and CDR2 is YNNKEL (reference sequence). CDR3 coding DNA: TGTGCCAGCAGCCAAGATTGGGGGACAGGGGATCAGCCCCAGCATTTT. Its protein is CASSQDWGTGDQPQHF.

V usage is TRBV19 and J usage is TRBJ2-3; tentative D call: TRBD2 (5 bases). This CDR3 has 16 amino acids. Trimming stripped 6 bases from V and 1 base from J, with 17 bases between. CDR1 LNHDA and CDR2 SQIVND come from the germline V gene (reference sequence). The DNA for the CDR3 is TGTGCCAGTAGCCCGCAACTAGGTAGGGGCACAGATACGCAGTATTTT. Translation gives CASSPQLGRGTDTQYF.

The chain joins TRBV14 to TRBJ1-3; D perhaps matches TRBD1 (5 bases). V lost 4 bases, J lost 5 bases, and 12 bases lay in between. CDR1 and CDR2 (germline): SGHDN, FVKESK. This CDR3 contains 14 residues. Written as DNA, the CDR3 is TGTGCCAGCAGCCGGGGGGTCCAGCGAAACACCATATATTTT. Protein: CASSRGVQRNTIYF.

The chain is built from TRBV6-2 or TRBV6-3 and TRBJ1-2; TRBD1 matches at 8 bases. J gave up 8 bases and V 6 bases, and 8 bases lay outside the gene matches. The V gene's germline CDR1 is MNHEY and CDR2 SVGEGT. This CDR3 region has 13 residues. CDR3 residues: CASSSGGLEGYTF. The CDR3 DNA is TGTGCCAGCAGCTCAGGGGGCTTGGAGGGCTACACCTTC.

The chain employs TRBV9 and TRBJ1-6; D gene unclear. Germline CDR1 reads SGDLS; CDR2 reads YYNGEE. Trimming removed 0 bases from V and 0 bases from J, with 7 bases in between. This CDR3 spans 16 amino acids. The CDR3 DNA is TGTGCCAGCAGCGTAGGTGAGGGCTCCTATAATTCACCCCTCCACTTT. It is translated as CASSVGEGSYNSPLHF.

The rearrangement uses TRBV5-6 and TRBJ1-2, with a weak D call TRBD1 (6 bases). V lost 0 bases to trimming and J lost 3 bases, with 15 bases between them. The CDR3 length is 16 residues. Germline V CDR1 and CDR2: SGHDT, YYEEEE. CDR3 bases: TGTGCCAGCAGCTTGGTAGGGCGGGGGGCTGACTATGGCTACACCTTC. This encodes CASSLVGRGADYGYTF. The whole variable domain, remainder taken from reference TRBV5-6 and TRBJ1-2, is DAGVTQSPTHLIKTRGQQVTLRCSPKSGHDTVSWYQQALGQGPQFIFQYYEEEERQRGNFPDRFSGHQFPNYSSELNVNALLLGDSALYLCASSLVGRGADYGYTFGSGTRLTVV.